This TCR beta chain is drawn from a study of blood T cells in healthy people across ages (dated by TCRdb to about 2015). Regarding the complete study: Template switching captured roughly one uniquely barcoded TCR beta cDNA molecule per two T cells in model experiments. Two additional independent replicas of 1 million unique cDNA reads from the same blood draw were analyzed for two donors (one aged 18 to 30 and one aged 80 or older). Four age groups were formed from the donors: young (average approximately 17 years), middle-aged (less than 40), aged (roughly 58) and long-lived (around 80). Age-related changes in TCR beta repertoire diversity were measured in the study by deep sequencing normalized with unique cDNA molecular identifiers.

Systemically healthy Caucasian individuals from Russia, over 30 in total and aged about 6 to 90 years, were included as donors. Ten milliliters of peripheral blood were drawn from each donor into EDTA-treated Vacutainer tubes. PBMCs were isolated by Ficoll-Paque density-gradient centrifugation, with at least 7 million obtained per sample. Trizol reagent was used to extract total RNA from PBMCs, with at least 6 micrograms per sample. Naive CD45RAhigh/CD27high T cell percentages were measured by flow cytometry on a PBMC aliquot from every donor. The library was produced with 5' RACE. Sequencing used an Illumina HiSeq 2500. A second PCR of 7 to 11 cycles was performed with a sample-barcoded 5' primer and a J-beta primer mix. Each TCR beta cDNA molecule received a unique molecular identifier from a template-switch 5' adaptor carrying 12 random nucleotides. Each sample yielded at least 3 million CDR3-containing paired-end reads. First-strand cDNA was synthesized from all RNA with the Mint cDNA synthesis kit, primed by a TRBC-specific oligonucleotide. Following uracil-DNA glycosylase treatment, all cDNA underwent a first 18-cycle PCR with the universal primers M1SS and BC2_uni_R. Processing in the source paper ran as follows. For normalization, 1 million high-quality reads, each with a distinct molecular identifier, were randomly selected from each sample. Reads with shared molecular identifiers were discarded instead of being binned into consensus sequences. MiTCR, set to a Q25 quality threshold and the strictest error-elimination algorithm, was used for CDR3 identification, clonotype clustering and error correction. A nonparametric unseen species model with Euler transformation was used to estimate lower-bound total TCR beta diversity. The raw public reads went through TCRdb reprocessing: fastp at Q25, MiXCR clone calling, in-frame beta chains kept. Identical CDR3 protein sequences are pooled into one entry, listed with their most common genes and DNA. The V and J calls follow TCRdb's processing rather than the paper's. The sample table contains some 760,000 distinct CDR3 sequences; only one count was recorded for roughly 25% of them. The ten largest clonotypes hold around 3.6% of the sample.

This clonotype was detected only a few times. Its antigen remains undetermined. Base qualities are missing; no much larger clone stands one base away. Germline trimming amounts to 7 bases on V and 2 bases on J, with 8 as the count of junction bases outside the gene matches. Looking up the germline V gene yields CDR1 SGHRS and CDR2 YFSETQ. The CDR3 has 14 amino acids, counting the end cysteine and phenylalanine. Left in the record is the CDR3 DNA by itself, 42 bases read in frame from the first base. What the research found in general, with its limitations: Bulk unsorted PBMC profiling prevented conclusive comparison of naive and antigen-experienced compartments. Estimates of total diversity from one million sequenced T cells were regarded as lower bounds and underestimates. The CMV infection status of donors was not known, potentially confounding age-related changes in expanded clonotypes. Compared with the aged group, more naive CD4+ T cells, fewer expanded clones and increased TCR diversity were shown by the long-lived group, suggesting age selection. The percentage of naive T cells measured by flow cytometry correlated strongly with observed TCR beta diversity. Observed TCR beta diversity per million T cells fell roughly linearly with age, and a significant reduction was already apparent by age around 36.

These data are also associated with another study on T cells of mothers and their children. Per that second paper: The donors were nine systemically healthy Caucasian individuals, made up of three mothers and their six children. cDNA synthesis consumed the entire amount of extracted RNA, loaded at 1.5 ug RNA in each 15 ul reaction. In the second PCR, sample barcodes and 2-4 random nucleotides were introduced via the M1S primer. Each mother yielded over 9 million TCR beta CDR3 reads and each child roughly 2.9 million reads. Thymic selection similarly shapes TCR recombination output in related and unrelated pairs, with minor effect from inherited differences. Normalized repertoire overlap was always found to be slightly, but never significantly, higher in related mother-child pairs than in unrelated mother-child pairs. No persistent microchimeric T cell clones were found, with a detection sensitivity of roughly 100 clones per million clonotypes. In the study, deep NGS was used to compare the TCR beta repertoires of mothers and children, and features distinguishing related mother-child pairs from unrelated individuals were sought. On average, the children were approximately 11 +/- 4 years old, while the mothers were about 40 +/- 4 years old. After adapters were ligated using NEBNext reagents, the libraries underwent 100+100 nt paired-end sequencing on an Illumina HiSeq 2000. To prevent cross-contamination, the mother and child libraries were prepared a month apart and were sequenced in separate runs. Between roughly 500,000 and 2,300,000 distinct TCR beta clonotypes were identified per donor. Naive TCR beta clonotypes were estimated from low-frequency clonotypes matched to each donor's FACS-determined naive share, without sorting.

Sequenced input: blood. The receptor was derived from a boy aged 5-17 years in good health. The chain uses TRBV5-1 and TRBJ2-7; the central 8 bases match TRBD1. DNA sequence: TGCGCCAGCGGACAGGGTCCCTATGCCTACGAGCAGTACTTC. It encodes CASGQGPYAYEQYF.